Following are 14 T cell receptor beta chains from one sample sequenced in a study of blood T cell repertoires in COVID-19. TCRdb keeps only in-frame clones here, not all; method: immunoSEQ multiplex PCR. The sample lists hundreds of thousands of clones, approximately 90% seen once, with 0.99% in the top ten. The sequencing input was peripheral blood. These receptors all stem from a middle-aged woman who had recovered from COVID-19.

The CDR3 is CASSKAGGGNEQFF. The CDR3 bases are TGTGCCAGCAGTAAGGCGGGAGGGGGCAATGAGCAGTTCTTC. The chain carries TRBV2 and TRBJ2-1; 9 bases are a match to TRBD2. The CDR3 runs to 14 residues. Germline CDR1 SNHLY, CDR2 FYNNEI. The ends lost 5 bases at V and 6 bases at J; junction bases unmatched: 5.

The chain couples TRBV29-1 to TRBJ2-3, with 12 bases aligning to TRBD2. Germline lookup yields CDR1 SQVTM and CDR2 ANQGSEA. The CDR3 spans 14 residues. Trimming cost V 7 bases and J 2 bases; bases outside gene matches: 4. CDR3 DNA sequence: TGCAGCGCCGCTAGCGGGGGGGCCACAGATACGCAGTATTTT. It is translated as CSAASGGATDTQYF.

The V and J genes are TRBV18 and TRBJ2-5; 10 bases line up with TRBD2. Per germline, CDR1 KGHSH and CDR2 LQKENI. The CDR3 loop spans 16 amino acids. After removal of 1 base from V and 1 base from J, the junction contained 3 bases not matched to a gene. The CDR3 nucleotides are TGTGCCAGCTCACCACTTGGACTAGCGGCCCAAGAGACCCAGTACTTC. Its protein is CASSPLGLAAQETQYF.

The rearrangement joins TRBV9 to TRBJ2-3; 8 nucleotides agree with TRBD2. This CDR3 has 13 residues. Germline CDR1 is SGDLS and CDR2 is YYNGEE. The J segment lost 6 bases and the V segment lost 4 bases, leaving 4 bases of the junction unmatched. The CDR3 is CASSRGGKDTQYF. For the CDR3, the DNA is TGTGCCAGCAGCCGGGGGGGGAAGGATACGCAGTATTTT.

J is TRBJ2-7 and V is TRBV27; 9 bases line up with TRBD2. The junction had 3 bases not matched to a gene; V was cut back by 6 bases and J by 6 bases. Germline CDR1 is MNHEY and CDR2 is SMNVEV (reference sequence). The CDR3 sequence is 12 residues long. Here the CDR3 reads CASSRGGGEQYF. DNA for the CDR3: TGTGCCAGCAGCCGCGGGGGGGGCGAGCAGTACTTC.

The V call is TRBV20-1, the J call TRBJ1-5; D not resolved. The CDR3 spans 13 residues. Trimming removed 3 bases at V and 5 bases at J, with 11 bases between. The germline CDR1 and CDR2 sequences are DFQATT and SNEGSKA (reference sequence). CDR3 coding DNA: TGCAGTGCTAGTACCGAGGTGGATCAGCCCCAGCATTTT. It codes for CSASTEVDQPQHF.

The rearrangement uses TRBV27 and TRBJ1-1; D is possibly TRBD1 (6 bases). The V and J ends lost 6 bases and 6 bases respectively, with 14 bases between them. The CDR3 length is 13 residues. Germline CDR1 reads MNHEY; CDR2 reads SMNVEV (reference sequence). CDR3 protein: CASRPGGSPEAFF. The CDR3 DNA sequence: TGTGCCAGCAGACCGGGGGGCTCCCCTGAAGCTTTCTTT.

The CDR3 is CASSVGDRGSAEAFF. The DNA of the CDR3 is TGTGCCAGCAGCGTGGGGGACAGGGGGTCGGCTGAAGCTTTCTTT. This rearrangement joins TRBV11-2 to TRBJ1-1; TRBD1 matches 11 bases. This CDR3 is 15 amino acids long. With V trimmed by 5 bases and J by 6 bases, 8 bases remained unmatched. Germline V lookup: CDR1 SGHAT, CDR2 FQNNGV.

This clone appeared once. The chain recombines TRBV7-2 with TRBJ1-5; no clear D. The CDR3 sequence is 14 residues long. Trimming cost V 1 base and J 1 base, with 5 bases left between them. Looked up from germline, CDR1 is SGHTA and CDR2 is FQGNSA. The CDR3 is CASSLGYSNQPQHF. CDR3 DNA sequence: TGTGCCAGCAGCTTAGGCTACAGCAATCAGCCCCAGCATTTT. The complete variable domain, with remaining parts taken from reference TRBV7-2 and TRBJ1-5, reads GAGVSQSPSNKVTEKGKDVELRCDPISGHTALYWYRQSLGQGLEFLIYFQGNSAPDKSGLPSDRFSAERTGGSVSTLTIQRTQQEDSAVYLCASSLGYSNQPQHFGDGTRLSIL.

V is TRBV18 and J is TRBJ1-5; maybe TRBD1 (5 bases). V was pared by 4 bases and J by 7 bases, with 20 bases between. The CDR3 is 16 amino acids. Germline V lookup: CDR1 KGHSH, CDR2 LQKENI. The CDR3 DNA follows: TGTGCCAGCTCACTGCCAGGTCGGGGGACGGGCCAGCCCCAGCATTTT. This codes for CASSLPGRGTGQPQHF.

The chain recombines TRBV5-8 with TRBJ1-2; 8 bases map to TRBD1. The CDR3 contains 16 residues. Germline V gives CDR1 SGHTS, CDR2 YDEGEE. The V gene end was trimmed by 1 base and the J gene end by 2 bases; junction bases not matched to a gene: 7. CDR3 in amino acids: CASSLLRTGMNYGYTF. The CDR3 region has the DNA TGTGCCAGCAGCTTGCTGAGGACAGGGATGAACTATGGCTACACCTTC.

The V call is TRBV19, the J call TRBJ2-5; TRBD2 matches at 9 bases. V lost 3 bases, J lost 5 bases, and 4 bases stayed unmatched. This CDR3 has 14 residues. The germline V gene encodes CDR1 LNHDA and CDR2 SQIVND (reference sequence). CDR3 sequence: CASSIAGGVETQYF. Written as DNA, the CDR3 is TGTGCCAGTAGTATTGCGGGGGGGGTGGAGACCCAGTACTTC.

V usage is TRBV6-4 and J usage is TRBJ1-6; no firm D call. Between the trimmed V and J ends, which lost 5 bases and 7 bases, there was a span of 9 bases. The CDR3 is 13 residues long. Germline V gene data show CDR1 as MRHNA and CDR2 as SNTAGT. The CDR3 region has the DNA TGTGCCAGCAGTCCGGGAGGGAATTCACCCCTCCACTTT. Its translation: CASSPGGNSPLHF.

The rearrangement links TRBV19 to TRBJ2-4; 7 positions match TRBD2. J was trimmed by 6 bases and V by 6 bases; bases with no gene match: 11. The CDR3 loop spans 15 amino acids. Germline V gene sequence: CDR1 LNHDA, CDR2 SQIVND (reference sequence). CDR3 region: CASRPGLEVGNIQYF. The CDR3 region has the DNA TGTGCCAGTAGGCCCGGACTAGAGGTTGGAAACATTCAGTACTTC. The complete variable domain, with remaining parts taken from reference TRBV19 and TRBJ2-4, reads DGGITQSPKYLFRKEGQNVTLSCEQNLNHDAMYWYRQDPGQGLRLIYYSQIVNDFQKGDIAEGYSVSREKKESFPLTVTSAQKNPTAFYLCASRPGLEVGNIQYFGAGTRLSVL.